Shown below are 18 T cell receptor beta chains from a single sample sequenced in a study of cytomegalovirus exposure and HLA in healthy donors. PCR used 60 Vbeta primers and 13 Jbeta primers. Measured with immunoSEQ multiplex PCR; TCRdb has only the in-frame clones, and not every one. Of around 180,000 clones in the sample, just under 80% were seen once. Sequencing input: PBMCs. Receptors originate from a woman in her fifties or sixties in good health and CMV-seropositive.

The genes are TRBV25-1 and TRBJ1-5; maybe TRBD1 (5 bases). V was pared by 9 bases and J by 1 base, with 7 bases between. CDR1 is MGHDK, CDR2 SYGVNS, per germline. This CDR3 region has 12 residues. The DNA for the CDR3 is TGTGCCAGTTCAGGGAGCAATCAGCCCCAGCATTTT. Encoded protein: CASSGSNQPQHF.

This clone was found once. The chain joins TRBV5-6 to TRBJ1-3; a possible D gene is TRBD1 (5 bases). The CDR3 has 16 amino acids. V dropped 3 bases and J dropped 0 bases, with 13 bases sitting between them. CDR1 and CDR2 (germline): SGHDT, YYEEEE. The CDR3 loop reads CASSWMTDISGNTIYF. CDR3 bases: TGTGCCAGCAGCTGGATGACAGATATCTCTGGAAACACCATATATTTT.

This chain joins TRBV7-3 and TRBJ2-5, with 12 bases identical to TRBD1. The CDR3 has 15 amino acids. Germline CDR1 is SGHTA and CDR2 is FQGTGA. J lost 4 bases, V lost 2 bases, and 2 bases had no gene match. CDR3 residues: CASSLGTGGRETQYF. The CDR3 coding sequence is TGTGCCAGCAGCTTAGGGACAGGGGGCCGAGAGACCCAGTACTTC.

This chain's CDR3 is CASRGDDTEAFF. In DNA, the CDR3 is TGTGCCAGCAGGGGAGATGACACTGAAGCTTTCTTT. This rearrangement joins TRBV2 to TRBJ1-1; no clear D. V lost 6 bases to trimming and J lost 3 bases, with 8 bases between them. CDR3 size: 12 residues. Germline V gene data show CDR1 as SNHLY and CDR2 as FYNNEI.

The V call is TRBV30, the J call TRBJ1-1; D gene ambiguous. Per germline, CDR1 GTSNPN and CDR2 SVGIG (reference sequence). This CDR3 comprises 14 residues. The germline V and J ends were trimmed by 3 bases and 0 bases, with 11 bases remaining between them. The DNA for the CDR3 is TGTGCCTGGAGGAGGTGGTCCATGAACACTGAAGCTTTCTTT. This sequence encodes CAWRRWSMNTEAFF.

The rearrangement links TRBV7-9 to TRBJ2-6; 7 nucleotides match TRBD1. There are 15 residues in the CDR3. Trimming took 5 bases from V and 7 from J; bases not matched to a gene: 8. In germline, CDR1 is SEHNR, CDR2 FQNEAQ (reference sequence). CDR3 in DNA: TGTGCCAGCAGCCCCGGGACAGTTAGCGCCAACGTCCTGACTTTC. It translates to CASSPGTVSANVLTF. Together with reference TRBV7-9 and TRBJ2-6, the CDR3 gives the full variable domain: DTGVSQNPRHKITKRGQNVTFRCDPISEHNRLYWYRQTLGQGPEFLTYFQNEAQLEKSRLLSDRFSAERPKGSFSTLEIQRTEQGDSAMYLCASSPGTVSANVLTFGAGSRLTVL.

The chain recombines TRBV6-5 with TRBJ2-3; the match to TRBD2 covers 12 bases. The CDR3 consists of 16 residues. Per the germline V gene, CDR1 is MNHEY and CDR2 is SVGAGI. Trimming took 4 bases from V and 8 from J; bases not matched to a gene: 10. This CDR3 is CASSSRLAGDRGTQYF. The DNA for the CDR3 is TGTGCCAGCAGTTCTCGACTAGCGGGAGATAGAGGTACGCAGTATTTT.

This clone is medium-sized in the sample. J is TRBJ1-1 and V is TRBV10-2; no firm D call. This CDR3 contains 11 residues. The V and J ends lost 5 bases and 6 bases respectively, with 7 bases between them. CDR1 and CDR2 (germline): WSHSY, SAAADI. The CDR3 loop reads CASSFDSEAFF. In DNA, the CDR3 is TGCGCCAGCAGTTTTGACTCTGAAGCTTTCTTT.

The table lists this clone with a few counts. The chain combines TRBV7-3 with TRBJ1-1; 8 bases agree with TRBD1. There are 15 residues in the CDR3. Unmatched junction bases numbered 2, after V lost 2 bases and J lost 0 bases. CDR1 is SGHTA, CDR2 FQGTGA, per germline. The CDR3, as DNA: TGTGCCAGCAGCTTAGGACAGGGAATGAACACTGAAGCTTTCTTT. Translating it yields CASSLGQGMNTEAFF.

V and J are TRBV6-5 and TRBJ1-6; TRBD1 matches 8 bases. The CDR3 length is 16 residues. Trimming removed 8 bases from V and 8 bases from J; junction bases left unmatched: 14. The germline V gene has CDR1 MNHEY and CDR2 SVGAGI. The CDR3 region is CASGSGTGFRDSPLHF. The DNA for the CDR3 is TGTGCCAGCGGTTCCGGGACAGGATTTCGGGATTCACCCCTCCACTTT.

V and J are TRBV19 and TRBJ1-2, with no clear D. V was trimmed by 7 bases and J by 4 bases, leaving 19 bases between them. CDR1 and CDR2 from the germline V gene are LNHDA and SQIVND (reference sequence). This CDR3 region has 15 residues. The CDR3 protein is CASNEVTRLGYGYTF. In DNA form, the CDR3 reads TGTGCCAGTAATGAAGTTACCCGACTCGGCTATGGCTACACCTTC.

This clone was observed at least ten times. The V call is TRBV5-6, the J call TRBJ2-3; possible D gene TRBD2, 10 bases. Germline assignment: CDR1 SGHDT and CDR2 YYEEEE. The CDR3 runs 18 residues. V was cut by 2 bases and J by 6 bases, with 25 bases left in between. The CDR3 loop is CASSLQGATAGGRDTQYF. The CDR3 bases are TGTGCCAGCAGCTTACAGGGGGCCACAGCGGGGGGGCGGGATACGCAGTATTTT.

In this sample, this clone turned up a few times. The CDR3 nucleotides read TGCGCCAGCAGCTTGGCGCAGGGGGGAGGAAACACCATATATTTT. It specifies CASSLAQGGGNTIYF. This chain uses TRBV5-1 with TRBJ1-3; 7 bases line up with TRBD1. V trimming: 0 bases; J trimming: 4 bases; junction bases outside the gene matches: 4. Looked up from germline, CDR1 is SGHRS and CDR2 is YFSETQ. CDR3 length: 15 residues.

Here the CDR3 reads CASSIRGRGELFF. As DNA, the CDR3 is TGTGCCAGTAGTATCCGGGGTCGGGGGGAGCTGTTTTTT. The chain uses TRBV19 and TRBJ2-2; weak D call: TRBD2 (5 bases). Germline V lookup: CDR1 LNHDA, CDR2 SQIVND (reference sequence). The CDR3 runs 13 residues. The V end lost 3 bases, the J end lost 8 bases, and 10 bases lay between the germline ends. Filled out from reference TRBV19 and TRBJ2-2, the complete variable domain reads DGGITQSPKYLFRKEGQNVTLSCEQNLNHDAMYWYRQDPGQGLRLIYYSQIVNDFQKGDIAEGYSVSREKKESFPLTVTSAQKNPTAFYLCASSIRGRGELFFGEGSRLTVL.

The V call is TRBV10-3, the J call TRBJ2-7, with 10 bases lining up with TRBD1. This CDR3 has 14 amino acids. Germline CDR1 reads ENHRY; CDR2 reads SYGVKD. With 7 bases clipped from V and 2 bases from J, the junction kept 5 bases outside the gene matches. In DNA, the CDR3 is TGTGCCATCACCACGGGACAGGGGACCTACGAGCAGTACTTC. It yields the protein CAITTGQGTYEQYF.

There are a few counts of this clone. CDR3 bases: TGTGCCAGCAGTTTACGGGGGGATTCACCCCTCCACTTT. Residues: CASSLRGDSPLHF. The J gene is TRBJ1-6, the V gene TRBV27; TRBD1 is a possible D gene (5 bases). Trimming cost V 2 bases and J 8 bases, with 7 bases left between them. This CDR3 contains 13 residues. Looked up from germline, CDR1 is MNHEY and CDR2 is SMNVEV (reference sequence).

The V gene is TRBV5-1, the J gene TRBJ2-7, with 7 bases that match TRBD1. The CDR3 is 15 residues long. Germline assignment: CDR1 SGHRS and CDR2 YFSETQ. V lost 5 bases, J lost 0 bases, and 8 bases stayed unmatched. CDR3 amino acids: CASSPGTASSYEQYF. The DNA of the CDR3 is TGCGCCAGCAGTCCTGGGACAGCGAGCTCCTACGAGCAGTACTTC.

The chain combines TRBV7-9 with TRBJ1-2; D remains ambiguous. The V gene's germline CDR1 is SEHNR and CDR2 FQNEAQ (reference sequence). Trimming left V 3 bases short and J 0 bases short, with 8 bases between. The CDR3 is 14 residues long. CDR3 sequence: CASSLAEANYGYTF. For the CDR3, the DNA is TGTGCCAGCAGCTTGGCGGAGGCTAACTATGGCTACACCTTC. The full variable domain, completed using reference TRBV7-9 and TRBJ1-2, is DTGVSQNPRHKITKRGQNVTFRCDPISEHNRLYWYRQTLGQGPEFLTYFQNEAQLEKSRLLSDRFSAERPKGSFSTLEIQRTEQGDSAMYLCASSLAEANYGYTFGSGTRLTVV.